This T cell receptor beta chain was observed in a study of cytomegalovirus exposure and HLA in healthy donors. The V segment lost 6 bases and the J segment 4 bases; nucleotides outside the gene matches: 7. Germline V lookup: CDR1 LNHDA, CDR2 SQIVND (reference sequence). This CDR3 comprises 14 residues. Primers: 60 Vbeta forward and 13 Jbeta reverse. Produced via immunoSEQ multiplex PCR; TCRdb's table is partial and in-frame only. The table includes 95,000 to 110,000 clones, over 70% detected once. The sequenced material came from PBMCs. This chain links TRBV19 with TRBJ1-1; TRBD1 aligns across 8 bases. This sequence was found in a man between 25 and 39 years old in good health and CMV-seronegative. DNA of the CDR3: TGTGCCAGTAGGGTAGGACAGGGCCCCACTGAAGCTTTCTTT. Translation gives CASRVGQGPTEAFF. The full variable domain, its missing parts supplied by reference TRBV19 and TRBJ1-1, is DGGITQSPKYLFRKEGQNVTLSCEQNLNHDAMYWYRQDPGQGLRLIYYSQIVNDFQKGDIAEGYSVSREKKESFPLTVTSAQKNPTAFYLCASRVGQGPTEAFFGQGTRLTVV.